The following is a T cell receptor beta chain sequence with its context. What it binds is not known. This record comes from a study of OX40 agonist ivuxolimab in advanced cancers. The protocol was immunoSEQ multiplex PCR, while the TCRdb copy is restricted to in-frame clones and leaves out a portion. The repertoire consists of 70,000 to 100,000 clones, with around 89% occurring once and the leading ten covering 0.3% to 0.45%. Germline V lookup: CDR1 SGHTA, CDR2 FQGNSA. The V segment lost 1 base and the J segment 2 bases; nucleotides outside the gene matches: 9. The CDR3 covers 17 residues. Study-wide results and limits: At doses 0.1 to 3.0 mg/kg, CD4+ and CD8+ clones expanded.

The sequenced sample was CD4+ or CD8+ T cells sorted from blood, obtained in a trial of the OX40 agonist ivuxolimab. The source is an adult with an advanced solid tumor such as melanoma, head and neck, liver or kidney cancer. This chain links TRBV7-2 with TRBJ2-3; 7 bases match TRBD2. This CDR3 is CASSLVGGGSDTDTQYF. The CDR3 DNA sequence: TGTGCCAGCAGCTTAGTGGGTGGCGGGAGTGACACAGATACGCAGTATTTT.